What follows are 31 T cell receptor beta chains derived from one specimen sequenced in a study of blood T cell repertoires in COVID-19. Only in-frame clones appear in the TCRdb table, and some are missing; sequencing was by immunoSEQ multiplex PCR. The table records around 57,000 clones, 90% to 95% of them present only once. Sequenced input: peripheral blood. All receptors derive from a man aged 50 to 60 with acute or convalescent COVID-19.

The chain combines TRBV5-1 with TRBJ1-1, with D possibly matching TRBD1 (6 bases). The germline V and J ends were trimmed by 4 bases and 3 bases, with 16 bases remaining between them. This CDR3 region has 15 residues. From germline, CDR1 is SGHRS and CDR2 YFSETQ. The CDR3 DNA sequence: TGCGCCAGCAGCCCAGCCCACAGGGTGTACACTGAAGCTTTCTTT. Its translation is CASSPAHRVYTEAFF.

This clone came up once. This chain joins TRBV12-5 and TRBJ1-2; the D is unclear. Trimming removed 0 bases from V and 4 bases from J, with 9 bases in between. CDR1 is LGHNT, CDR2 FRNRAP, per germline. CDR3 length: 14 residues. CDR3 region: CASGLVGGIYGYTF. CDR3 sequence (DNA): TGTGCTAGTGGTTTGGTAGGCGGCATCTATGGCTACACCTTC.

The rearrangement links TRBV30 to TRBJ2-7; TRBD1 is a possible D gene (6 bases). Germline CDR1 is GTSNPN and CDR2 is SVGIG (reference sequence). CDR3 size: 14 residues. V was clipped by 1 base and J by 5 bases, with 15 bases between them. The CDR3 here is CAWSGRQGRNEQYF. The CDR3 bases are TGTGCCTGGAGTGGCCGGCAGGGGAGAAACGAGCAGTACTTC.

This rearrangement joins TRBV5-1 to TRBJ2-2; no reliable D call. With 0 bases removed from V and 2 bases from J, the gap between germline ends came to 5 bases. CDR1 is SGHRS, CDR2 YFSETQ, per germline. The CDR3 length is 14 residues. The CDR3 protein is CASSLDGNTGELFF. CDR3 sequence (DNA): TGCGCCAGCAGCTTGGATGGCAACACCGGGGAGCTGTTTTTT.

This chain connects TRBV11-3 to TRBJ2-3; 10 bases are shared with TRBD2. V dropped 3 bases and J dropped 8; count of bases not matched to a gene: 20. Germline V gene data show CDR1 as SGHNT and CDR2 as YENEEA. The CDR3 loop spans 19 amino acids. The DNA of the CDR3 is TGTGCCAGCAGCTTGCCCGCAGGGCTAGCGGGAGAAGGAAGGGGTACGCAGTATTTT. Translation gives CASSLPAGLAGEGRGTQYF.

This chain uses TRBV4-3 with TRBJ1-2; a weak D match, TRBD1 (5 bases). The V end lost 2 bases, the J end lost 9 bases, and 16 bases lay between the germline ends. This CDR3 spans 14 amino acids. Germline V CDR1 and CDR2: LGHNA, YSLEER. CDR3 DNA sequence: TGCGCCAGCAGCCAATCTCGGGGGAGCGGGAGCTACACCTTC. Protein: CASSQSRGSGSYTF.

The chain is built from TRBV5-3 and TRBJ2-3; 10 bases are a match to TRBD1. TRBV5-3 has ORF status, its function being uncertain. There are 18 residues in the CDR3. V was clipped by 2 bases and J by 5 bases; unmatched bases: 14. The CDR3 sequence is CARSFGPPWGQGIDTQYF. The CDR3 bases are TGTGCCAGAAGCTTCGGCCCCCCTTGGGGACAGGGGATAGATACGCAGTATTTT.

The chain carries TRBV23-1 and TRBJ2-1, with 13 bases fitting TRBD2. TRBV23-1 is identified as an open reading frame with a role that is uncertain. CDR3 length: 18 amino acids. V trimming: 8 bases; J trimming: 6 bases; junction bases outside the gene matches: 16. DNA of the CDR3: TGCGCCAGCCCCCGGCCCCGACGACTAGCGGGAGGTTGCAATGAGCAGTTCTTC. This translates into CASPRPRRLAGGCNEQFF.

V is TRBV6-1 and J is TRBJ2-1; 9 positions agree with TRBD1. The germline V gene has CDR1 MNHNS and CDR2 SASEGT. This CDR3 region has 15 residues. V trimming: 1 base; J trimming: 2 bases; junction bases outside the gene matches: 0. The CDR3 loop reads CASSEGTGAYNEQFF. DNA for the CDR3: TGTGCCAGCAGTGAAGGGACAGGGGCCTACAATGAGCAGTTCTTC.

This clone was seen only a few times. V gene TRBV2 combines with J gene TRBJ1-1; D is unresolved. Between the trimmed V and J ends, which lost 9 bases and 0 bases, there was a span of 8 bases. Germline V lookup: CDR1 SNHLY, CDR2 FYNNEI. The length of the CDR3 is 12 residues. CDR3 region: CASTQMNTEAFF. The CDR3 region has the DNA TGTGCCAGTACCCAGATGAACACTGAAGCTTTCTTT. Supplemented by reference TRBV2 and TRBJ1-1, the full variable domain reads EPEVTQTPSHQVTQMGQEVILRCVPISNHLYFYWYRQILGQKVEFLVSFYNNEISEKSEIFDDQFSVERPDGSNFTLKIRSTKLEDSAMYFCASTQMNTEAFFGQGTRLTVV.

The CDR3 loop reads CASSFGPLTPQHF. The CDR3, as DNA: TGTGCCAGCAGTTTTGGGCCCTTAACGCCCCAGCATTTT. The chain is built from TRBV27 and TRBJ1-5; no firm D call. This CDR3 region has 13 residues. Germline V gives CDR1 MNHEY, CDR2 SMNVEV (reference sequence). Between the trimmed V and J ends, which lost 3 bases and 9 bases, there was a span of 12 bases.

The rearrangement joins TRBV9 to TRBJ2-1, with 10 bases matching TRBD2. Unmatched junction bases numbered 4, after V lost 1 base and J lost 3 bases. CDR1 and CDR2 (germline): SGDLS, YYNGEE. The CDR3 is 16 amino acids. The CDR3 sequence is CASSVSGTSVYNEQFF. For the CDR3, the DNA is TGTGCCAGCAGCGTATCAGGGACTAGCGTCTACAATGAGCAGTTCTTC. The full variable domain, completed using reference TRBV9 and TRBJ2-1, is DSGVTQTPKHLITATGQRVTLRCSPRSGDLSVYWYQQSLDQGLQFLIQYYNGEERAKGNILERFSAQQFPDLHSELNLSSLELGDSALYFCASSVSGTSVYNEQFFGPGTRLTVL.

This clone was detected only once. This CDR3 is CASSQGLAGEGTGELFF. The CDR3 DNA reads TGTGCCAGCAGCCAGGGACTAGCGGGAGAGGGCACCGGGGAGCTGTTTTTT. This chain uses TRBV5-6 with TRBJ2-2; 14 bases are shared with TRBD2. This CDR3 is built from 17 residues. Germline V CDR1 and CDR2: SGHDT, YYEEEE. The ends lost 4 bases at V and 4 bases at J; junction bases unmatched: 6.

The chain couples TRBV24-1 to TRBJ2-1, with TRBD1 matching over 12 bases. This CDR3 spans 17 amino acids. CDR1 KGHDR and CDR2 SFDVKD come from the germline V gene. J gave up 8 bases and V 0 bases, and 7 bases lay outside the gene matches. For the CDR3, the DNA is TGTGCCACCAGTGATTTGACCCCGGGACAGGGGGCGGATGAGCAGTTCTTC. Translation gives CATSDLTPGQGADEQFF.

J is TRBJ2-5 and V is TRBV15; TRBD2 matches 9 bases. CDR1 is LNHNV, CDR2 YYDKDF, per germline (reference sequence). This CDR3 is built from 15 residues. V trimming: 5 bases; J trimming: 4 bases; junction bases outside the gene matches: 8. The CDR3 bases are TGTGCCACCAGCGGGTCCGGCGGGAGGGGAGAGACCCAGTACTTC. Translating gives CATSGSGGRGETQYF.

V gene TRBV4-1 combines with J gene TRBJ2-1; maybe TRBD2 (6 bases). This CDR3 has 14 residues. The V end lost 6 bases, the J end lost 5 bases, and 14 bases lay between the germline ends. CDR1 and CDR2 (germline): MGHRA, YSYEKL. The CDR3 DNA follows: TGCGCCAGCAGGACTGCGACTAGTAACAATGAGCAGTTCTTC. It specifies CASRTATSNNEQFF.

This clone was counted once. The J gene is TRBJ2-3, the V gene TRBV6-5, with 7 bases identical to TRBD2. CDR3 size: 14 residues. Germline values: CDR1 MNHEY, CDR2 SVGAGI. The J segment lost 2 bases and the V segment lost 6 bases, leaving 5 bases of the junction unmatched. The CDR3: CASRASGNTDTQYF. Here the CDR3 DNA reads TGTGCCAGCAGGGCTAGCGGTAACACAGATACGCAGTATTTT.

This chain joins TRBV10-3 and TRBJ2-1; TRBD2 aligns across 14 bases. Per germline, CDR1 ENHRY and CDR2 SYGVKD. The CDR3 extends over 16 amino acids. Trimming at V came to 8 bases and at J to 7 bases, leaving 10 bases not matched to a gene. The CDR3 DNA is TGTGCCATCGCCGCAGGACTAGCGGGAGGATTGAATGAGCAGTTCTTC. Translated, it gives CAIAAGLAGGLNEQFF.

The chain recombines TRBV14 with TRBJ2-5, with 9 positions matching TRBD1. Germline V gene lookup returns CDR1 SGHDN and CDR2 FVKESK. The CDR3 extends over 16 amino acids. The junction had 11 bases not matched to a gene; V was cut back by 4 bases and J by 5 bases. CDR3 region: CASSPFGTGMIETQYF. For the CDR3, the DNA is TGTGCCAGCAGCCCTTTCGGGACAGGGATGATCGAGACCCAGTACTTC.

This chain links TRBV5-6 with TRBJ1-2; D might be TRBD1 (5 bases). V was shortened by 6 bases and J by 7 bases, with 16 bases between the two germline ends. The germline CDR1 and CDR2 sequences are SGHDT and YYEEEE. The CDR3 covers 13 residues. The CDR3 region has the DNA TGTGCCAGCAACACCCAGGGAATCCCTGGCTACACCTTC. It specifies CASNTQGIPGYTF. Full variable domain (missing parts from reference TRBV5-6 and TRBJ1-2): DAGVTQSPTHLIKTRGQQVTLRCSPKSGHDTVSWYQQALGQGPQFIFQYYEEEERQRGNFPDRFSGHQFPNYSSELNVNALLLGDSALYLCASNTQGIPGYTFGSGTRLTVV.

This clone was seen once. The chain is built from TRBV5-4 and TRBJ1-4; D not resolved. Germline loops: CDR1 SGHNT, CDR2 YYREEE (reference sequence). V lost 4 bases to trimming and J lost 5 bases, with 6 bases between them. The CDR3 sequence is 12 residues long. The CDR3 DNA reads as TGTGCCAGCAGCAACCGGAATGAAAAACTGTTTTTT. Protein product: CASSNRNEKLFF. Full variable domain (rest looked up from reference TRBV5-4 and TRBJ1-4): ETGVTQSPTHLIKTRGQQVTLRCSSQSGHNTVSWYQQALGQGPQFIFQYYREEENGRGNFPPRFSGLQFPNYSSELNVNALELDDSALYLCASSNRNEKLFFGSGTQLSVL.

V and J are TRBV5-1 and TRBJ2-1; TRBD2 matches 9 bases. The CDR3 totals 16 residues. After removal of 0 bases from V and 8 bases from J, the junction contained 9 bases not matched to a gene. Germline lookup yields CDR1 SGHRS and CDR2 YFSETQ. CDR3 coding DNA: TGCGCCAGCAGCTTGGGGGGCGGGAGGGCCAGCTATGAGCAGTTCTTC. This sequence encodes CASSLGGGRASYEQFF.

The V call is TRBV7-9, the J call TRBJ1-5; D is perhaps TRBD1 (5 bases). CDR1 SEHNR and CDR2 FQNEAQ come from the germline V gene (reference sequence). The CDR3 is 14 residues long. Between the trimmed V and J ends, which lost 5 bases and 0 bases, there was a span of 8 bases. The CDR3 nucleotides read TGTGCCAGCAGCCCAACAGGTAGCAATCAGCCCCAGCATTTT. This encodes CASSPTGSNQPQHF.

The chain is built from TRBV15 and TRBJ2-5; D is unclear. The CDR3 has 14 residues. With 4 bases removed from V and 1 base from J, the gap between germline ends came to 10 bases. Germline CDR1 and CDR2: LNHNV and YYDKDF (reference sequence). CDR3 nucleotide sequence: TGTGCCACCAGCAATGATCTACCCCAAGAGACCCAGTACTTC. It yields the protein CATSNDLPQETQYF.

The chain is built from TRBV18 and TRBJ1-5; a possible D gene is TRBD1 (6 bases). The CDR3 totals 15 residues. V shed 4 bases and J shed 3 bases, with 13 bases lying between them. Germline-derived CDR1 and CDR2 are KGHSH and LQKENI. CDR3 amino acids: CASSRQQGFNQPQHF. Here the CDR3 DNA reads TGTGCCAGCTCACGGCAACAGGGCTTCAATCAGCCCCAGCATTTT.

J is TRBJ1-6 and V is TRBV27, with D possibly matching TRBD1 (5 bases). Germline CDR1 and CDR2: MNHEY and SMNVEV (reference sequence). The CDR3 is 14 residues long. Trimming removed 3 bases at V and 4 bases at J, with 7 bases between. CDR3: CASSFGGYNSPLHF. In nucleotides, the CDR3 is TGTGCCAGCAGTTTCGGGGGATATAATTCACCCCTCCACTTT.

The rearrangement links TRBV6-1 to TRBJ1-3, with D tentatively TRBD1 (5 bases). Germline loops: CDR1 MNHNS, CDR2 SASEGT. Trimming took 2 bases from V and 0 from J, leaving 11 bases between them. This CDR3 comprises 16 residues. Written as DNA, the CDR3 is TGTGCCAGCAGTGAATTGGGGCCTCCCTCTGGAAACACCATATATTTT. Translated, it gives CASSELGPPSGNTIYF.

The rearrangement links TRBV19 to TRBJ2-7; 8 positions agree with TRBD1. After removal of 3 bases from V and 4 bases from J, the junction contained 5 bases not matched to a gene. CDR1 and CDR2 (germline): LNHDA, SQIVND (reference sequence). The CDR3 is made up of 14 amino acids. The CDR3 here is CASSIGQGAYEQYF. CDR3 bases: TGTGCCAGTAGTATCGGCCAGGGGGCATACGAGCAGTACTTC.

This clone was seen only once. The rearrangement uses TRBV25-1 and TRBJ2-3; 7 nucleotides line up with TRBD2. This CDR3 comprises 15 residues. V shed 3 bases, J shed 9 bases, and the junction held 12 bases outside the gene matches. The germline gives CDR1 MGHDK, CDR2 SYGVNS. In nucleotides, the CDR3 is TGTGCCAGCAGTGACACCGGGACTCCAGCGGGGACGCAGTATTTT. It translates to CASSDTGTPAGTQYF.

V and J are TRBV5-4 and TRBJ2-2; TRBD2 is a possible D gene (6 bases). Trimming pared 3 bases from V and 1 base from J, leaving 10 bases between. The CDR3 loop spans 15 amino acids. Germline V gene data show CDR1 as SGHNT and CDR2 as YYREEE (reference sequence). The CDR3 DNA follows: TGTGCCAGCAGCTCAGCCGGGAGGAACACCGGGGAGCTGTTTTTT. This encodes CASSSAGRNTGELFF.

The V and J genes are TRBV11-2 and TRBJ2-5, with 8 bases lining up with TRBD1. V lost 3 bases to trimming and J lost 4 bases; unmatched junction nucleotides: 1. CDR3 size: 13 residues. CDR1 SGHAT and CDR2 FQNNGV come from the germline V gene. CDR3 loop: CASSLTGAETQYF. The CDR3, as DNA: TGTGCCAGCAGCTTGACAGGGGCAGAGACCCAGTACTTC.